This T cell receptor (beta chain) was obtained from a study of identical twins. Overall study results and limits: The authors drew conclusions from cross-sectional statistical analysis rather than following the same donors. Abundant beta clonotypes from cord blood bore fewer insertions; memory repertoires lacked this pattern.

Healthy Caucasian donors formed the entire cohort. TCRdb recomputed calls from the 5' RACE reads with MiXCR, one row per CDR3 protein. The data hold around 370,000 distinct CDR3 sequences, with approximately 10% observed a single time. This clonotype showed up just a few times. Its antigen is as yet unknown. Germline values: CDR1 SQVTM, CDR2 ANQGSEA. There are 14 residues in the CDR3. Trimming removed 7 bases from V and 2 bases from J; junction bases left unmatched: 7. The receptor's source is a woman aged 45-59 years in good health. This sequence joins TRBV29-1 and TRBJ2-3, with 9 bases that match TRBD2. The source material was naive T cells sorted from blood. CDR3 loop: CSAATSGITDTQYF. Written as DNA, the CDR3 is TGCAGCGCCGCGACTAGCGGAATCACAGATACGCAGTATTTT.